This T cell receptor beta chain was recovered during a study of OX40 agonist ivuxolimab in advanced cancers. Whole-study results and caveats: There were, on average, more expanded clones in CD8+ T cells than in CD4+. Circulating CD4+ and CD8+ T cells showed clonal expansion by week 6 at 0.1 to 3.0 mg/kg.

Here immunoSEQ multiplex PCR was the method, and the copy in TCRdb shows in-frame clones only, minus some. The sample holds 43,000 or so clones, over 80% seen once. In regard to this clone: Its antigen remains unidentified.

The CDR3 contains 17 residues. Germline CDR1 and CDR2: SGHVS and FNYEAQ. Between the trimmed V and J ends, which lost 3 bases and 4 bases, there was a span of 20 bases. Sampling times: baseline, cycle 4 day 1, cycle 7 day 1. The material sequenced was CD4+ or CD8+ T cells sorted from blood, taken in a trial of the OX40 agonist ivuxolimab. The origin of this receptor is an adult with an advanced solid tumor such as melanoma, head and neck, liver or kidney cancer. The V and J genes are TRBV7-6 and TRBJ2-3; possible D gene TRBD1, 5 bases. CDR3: CASSFRATFRRPDTQYF. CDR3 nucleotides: TGTGCCAGCAGCTTCAGGGCCACGTTCAGGCGCCCAGATACGCAGTATTTT.